Shown below are 12 T cell receptor beta chains from a single sample sequenced in a study of blood T cell repertoires in COVID-19. Produced via immunoSEQ multiplex PCR; TCRdb's table is partial and in-frame only. The table includes around 70,000 clones, about 86% detected once. The material sequenced was peripheral blood. All receptors come from a man aged 50 or older with acute or convalescent COVID-19.

This sequence joins TRBV19 and TRBJ1-2; D is unclear. The V end lost 5 bases, the J end lost 0 bases, and 16 bases lay between the germline ends. This CDR3 contains 16 residues. CDR1 and CDR2 (germline): LNHDA, SQIVND (reference sequence). CDR3: CASSPERQRANYGYTF. CDR3 sequence (DNA): TGTGCCAGTAGTCCGGAGAGGCAGAGAGCTAACTATGGCTACACCTTC.

V is TRBV27 and J is TRBJ2-1; TRBD1 might be the D (6 bases). The CDR3 is made up of 16 amino acids. V was shortened by 4 bases and J by 0 bases, with 13 bases between the two germline ends. Germline CDR1 and CDR2: MNHEY and SMNVEV (reference sequence). CDR3 region: CASSSPDSSSYNEQFF. The DNA of the CDR3 is TGTGCCAGCAGTTCGCCGGACAGCAGCTCCTACAATGAGCAGTTCTTC.

This chain connects TRBV4-1 to TRBJ1-3, with D maybe TRBD1 (6 bases). Trimming pared 2 bases from V and 0 bases from J, leaving 8 bases between. The CDR3 consists of 15 residues. Germline V lookup: CDR1 MGHRA, CDR2 YSYEKL. The CDR3 DNA follows: TGCGCCAGCAGCCAATCGGACAGCTCTGGAAACACCATATATTTT. Its protein is CASSQSDSSGNTIYF.

V usage is TRBV7-9 and J usage is TRBJ2-7; 10 nucleotides agree with TRBD2. Germline assignment: CDR1 SEHNR and CDR2 FQNEAQ (reference sequence). CDR3 length equals 13 residues. Here the CDR3 reads CAYGLADSYEQYF. The CDR3 DNA reads as TGTGCTTATGGACTAGCGGACTCCTACGAGCAGTACTTC. The entire variable domain, with the rest obtained from reference TRBV7-9 and TRBJ2-7, is as follows: DTGVSQNPRHKITKRGQNVTFRCDPISEHNRLYWYRQTLGQGPEFLTYFQNEAQLEKSRLLSDRFSAERPKGSFSTLEIQRTEQGDSAMYLCAYGLADSYEQYFGPGTRLTVT.

This sequence joins TRBV2 and TRBJ1-1; D is unresolved. The CDR3 runs to 14 residues. V was trimmed by 3 bases and J by 3 bases, leaving 11 bases between them. CDR1 SNHLY and CDR2 FYNNEI come from the germline V gene. In nucleotides, the CDR3 is TGTGCCAGCAGTGAGAGAGGAGGGTACACTGAAGCTTTCTTT. It encodes CASSERGGYTEAFF.

This chain links TRBV28 with TRBJ2-4; D gene unclear. The germline gives CDR1 MDHEN, CDR2 SYDVKM. This CDR3 region has 15 residues. Trimming pared 3 bases from V and 0 bases from J, leaving 9 bases between. The CDR3 nucleotides read TGTGCCAGCAGTTTTGCACTTATAGCCAAAAACATTCAGTACTTC. Translation gives CASSFALIAKNIQYF.

The genes are TRBV19 and TRBJ2-1, with 7 nucleotides matching TRBD1. The germline V gene has CDR1 LNHDA and CDR2 SQIVND (reference sequence). The CDR3 has 15 amino acids. Trimming took 8 bases from V and 10 from J; bases not matched to a gene: 17. CDR3 amino acids: CASERQIGGLLEQFF. In nucleotides, the CDR3 is TGTGCCAGTGAGCGACAGATAGGGGGCTTATTGGAGCAGTTCTTC.

The chain is built from TRBV12-5 and TRBJ2-7, with 8 bases fitting TRBD1. Germline CDR1 reads LGHNT; CDR2 reads FRNRAP. The V and J ends lost 1 base and 6 bases, in that order; junction bases with no gene match: 5. The CDR3 totals 14 residues. The DNA of the CDR3 is TGTGCTAGTGGTTTGGGGACAGGGTATCCCGAGCAGTACTTC. This codes for CASGLGTGYPEQYF.

The V gene is TRBV10-2, the J gene TRBJ1-3; perhaps TRBD1 as D (6 bases). The CDR3 is 14 residues long. The germline V and J ends were trimmed by 5 bases and 4 bases, with 12 bases remaining between them. Looked up from germline, CDR1 is WSHSY and CDR2 is SAAADI. The CDR3, as DNA: TGCGCCAGCAGTTTACAGGGCCGAGGAAACACCATATATTTT. This encodes CASSLQGRGNTIYF.

The rearrangement links TRBV9 to TRBJ2-5; 11 nucleotides match TRBD2. The ends lost 3 bases at V and 4 bases at J; junction bases unmatched: 5. The germline gives CDR1 SGDLS, CDR2 YYNGEE. CDR3 length: 15 residues. CDR3 DNA: TGTGCCAGCAGCGGGGCTAGCGGGGGGTTAGAGACCCAGTACTTC. This sequence encodes CASSGASGGLETQYF. Full variable domain (remainder filled in from reference TRBV9 and TRBJ2-5): DSGVTQTPKHLITATGQRVTLRCSPRSGDLSVYWYQQSLDQGLQFLIQYYNGEERAKGNILERFSAQQFPDLHSELNLSSLELGDSALYFCASSGASGGLETQYFGPGTRLLVL.

Comment on this clone: One end of the junction varies from germline; a read error may be responsible. The chain has TRBV11-3 and TRBJ2-7, with TRBD1 identical over 7 bases. Germline V gene data show CDR1 as SGHNT and CDR2 as YENEEA. The CDR3 is made up of 13 amino acids. CDR3 nucleotide sequence: TGTGCCAGCAGGTTAGGGACAGCCTACGAGCAGTACTTC. It is translated as CASRLGTAYEQYF.

Worth noting for this clone: The germline gene is not matched at one end of the junction; a read error may be the cause. The chain combines TRBV7-7 with TRBJ2-1; tentative D call: TRBD2 (5 bases). CDR3 length: 15 residues. Per germline, CDR1 SSHAT and CDR2 FNYEAQ (reference sequence). The CDR3: CASSLDKLRDNEQFF. For the CDR3, the DNA is TGTGCTAGCAGCTTAGACAAACTCCGGGATAATGAGCAGTTCTTC.